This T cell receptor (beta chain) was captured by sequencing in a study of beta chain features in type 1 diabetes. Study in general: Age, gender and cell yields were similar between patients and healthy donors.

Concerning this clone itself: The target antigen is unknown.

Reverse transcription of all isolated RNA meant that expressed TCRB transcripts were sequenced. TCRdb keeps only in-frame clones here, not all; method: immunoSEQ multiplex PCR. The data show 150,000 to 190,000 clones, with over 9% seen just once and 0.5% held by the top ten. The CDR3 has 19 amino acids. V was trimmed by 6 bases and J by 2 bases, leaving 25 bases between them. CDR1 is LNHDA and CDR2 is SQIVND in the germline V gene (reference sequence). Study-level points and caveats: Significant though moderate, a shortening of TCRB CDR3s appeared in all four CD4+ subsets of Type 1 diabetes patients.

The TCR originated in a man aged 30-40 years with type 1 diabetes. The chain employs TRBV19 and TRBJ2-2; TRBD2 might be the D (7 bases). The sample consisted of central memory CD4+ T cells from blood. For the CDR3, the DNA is TGTGCCAGTAGATCGGGACTACTCAGGCGCGGGACAAACACCGGGGAGCTGTTTTTT. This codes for CASRSGLLRRGTNTGELFF.